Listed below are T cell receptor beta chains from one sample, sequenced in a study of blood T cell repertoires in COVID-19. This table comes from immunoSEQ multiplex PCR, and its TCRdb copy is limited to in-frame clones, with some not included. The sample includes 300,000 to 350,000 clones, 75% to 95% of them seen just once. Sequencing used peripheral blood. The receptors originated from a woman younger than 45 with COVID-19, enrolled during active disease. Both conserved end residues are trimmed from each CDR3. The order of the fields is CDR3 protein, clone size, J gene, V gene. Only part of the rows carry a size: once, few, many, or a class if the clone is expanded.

CDR3: ASSPRDTGLHEQY
size: -
J: TRBJ2-7
V: TRBV7-9

CDR3: ASSGRKGLYNEQF
size: -
J: TRBJ2-1
V: TRBV18

CDR3: ASTPGAGGLYEQY
size: -
J: TRBJ2-7
V: TRBV7-2

CDR3: ASSRSPPETQY
size: -
J: TRBJ2-5
V: TRBV11-3

CDR3: ASSLTSGPYNEQF
size: -
J: TRBJ2-1
V: TRBV5-1

CDR3: ASSRGLYSPLH
size: -
J: TRBJ1-6
V: TRBV12-3/TRBV12-4

CDR3: ASSQVRPGNTEAF
size: -
J: TRBJ1-1
V: TRBV3-1/TRBV3-2

CDR3: ASSSSGLAKNIQY
size: -
J: TRBJ2-4
V: TRBV28

CDR3: SASRVAQF
size: -
J: TRBJ2-1
V: TRBV20-1

CDR3: ASSPQPGNSPLH
size: -
J: TRBJ1-6
V: TRBV27

CDR3: ASSPDRGSVNTEAF
size: -
J: TRBJ1-1
V: TRBV28

CDR3: ASSDPTGHTGQY
size: -
J: TRBJ2-3
V: TRBV6-1

CDR3: ASKGRQTEAF
size: -
J: TRBJ1-1
V: TRBV27

CDR3: ASSRGGGPEAF
size: -
J: TRBJ1-1
V: TRBV28

CDR3: ASASPVFEQY
size: -
J: TRBJ2-7
V: TRBV28

CDR3: ATSHGTANEKLF
size: -
J: TRBJ1-4
V: TRBV24-1

CDR3: ASSAGGTSFHEQY
size: -
J: TRBJ2-7
V: TRBV9

CDR3: ASSDGTGGSGANVLT
size: -
J: TRBJ2-6
V: TRBV6-4

CDR3: AIQGRANEKLF
size: -
J: TRBJ1-4
V: TRBV24-1

CDR3: ASSPRPRQILTNTGELF
size: -
J: TRBJ2-2
V: TRBV11-2

CDR3: ASSVGGSGYLYNEQF
size: -
J: TRBJ2-1
V: TRBV9

CDR3: ASSQLTNTYEQY
size: -
J: TRBJ2-7
V: TRBV4-1

CDR3: ASSYSGGQNTEAF
size: -
J: TRBJ1-1
V: TRBV6-6

CDR3: ASSSSSYEQY
size: few
J: TRBJ2-7
V: TRBV5-1

CDR3: ATSEGGQGKGYEQY
size: -
J: TRBJ2-7
V: TRBV24-1

CDR3: ASSVGTEPYEQY
size: once
J: TRBJ2-7
V: TRBV9

CDR3: AWSVMGTGAYEQY
size: -
J: TRBJ2-7
V: TRBV30

CDR3: ASSLAGGEAF
size: few
J: TRBJ1-1
V: TRBV5-1

CDR3: ASSRLAGAPEQF
size: -
J: TRBJ2-1
V: TRBV27

CDR3: ASSYSRQGNTEAF
size: -
J: TRBJ1-1
V: TRBV6-5

CDR3: ASSRPTGPQETQY
size: -
J: TRBJ2-5
V: TRBV7-9

CDR3: ASSSLTGGYTDTQY
size: -
J: TRBJ2-3
V: TRBV19

CDR3: ASSPPLYGYT
size: -
J: TRBJ1-2
V: TRBV28

CDR3: ASSFRGPPFSGANVLT
size: -
J: TRBJ2-6
V: TRBV14

CDR3: AISESNEQGTF
size: -
J: TRBJ1-1
V: TRBV10-3

CDR3: ASSIRTDRGGEQY
size: -
J: TRBJ2-7
V: TRBV3-1/TRBV3-2

CDR3: ASSLQGAHGYT
size: -
J: TRBJ1-2
V: TRBV5-1

CDR3: ASSSQGAGTGELF
size: -
J: TRBJ2-2
V: TRBV11-1

CDR3: ASSKVGGTEAF
size: -
J: TRBJ1-1
V: TRBV21-1

CDR3: ASHQGGHEQF
size: -
J: TRBJ2-1
V: TRBV28

CDR3: ASRELDRGEDTQY
size: -
J: TRBJ2-3
V: TRBV28

CDR3: AISESTGLVGYGYT
size: -
J: TRBJ1-2
V: TRBV10-3